This T cell receptor beta chain was captured by sequencing in a study of T-cell reconstitution after alpha-beta-depleted transplantation in children (dated by TCRdb to about 2016). Regarding the research as a whole: Using TCR repertoire profiling, the study followed T-cell immune reconstitution in a quantitative way in children after TCRalphabeta/CD19-depleted allogeneic hematopoietic cell transplantation. General findings and caveats noted by the study authors: Over the following months the frequencies of hyperexpanded clones went down, and after one year T-cell counts and TCRbeta diversity were mostly credited to newly produced T cells. In some patients, the high TCRbeta diversity seen at day 60 was put down to recipient T cells and intrathymic progenitors that had survived conditioning. The apparently early recovery of alphabetaT-cell counts about two months after transplant reportedly depended on only several hundred rapidly expanded clones that came from non-depleted graft cells.

This clonotype turned up a few times. Its antigen remains undetermined. No quality values exist for individual bases; no much larger clone is one base distant. The library was generated by PCR. The data were produced on an Illumina HiSeq 2500. To normalize quantification of the TCRbeta repertoire, the TCR libraries were built with molecular barcoding that relied on unique molecular identifiers. TCRdb passed the public sequencing reads through fastp at Q25 and MiXCR, retaining productive beta sequences. Duplicate CDR3 protein sequences are folded into a single record with the most common DNA and genes. The sample table lists approximately 500,000 distinct CDR3 sequences, 25% to 30% of them with a count of one. Of the sample, less than 40% is held by the ten largest clones. The treatment or condition label, read with the paper, signifies: allogeneic hematopoietic cell transplantation with graft depleted of TCRalphabeta T cells and CD19 B cells. TCRalphabeta/CD19-depleted allogeneic hematopoietic cell grafts were given to the transplant recipients, all of whom were children.

The receptor was derived from a boy younger than two with Wiskott-Aldrich syndrome, due to receive a stem cell transplant. The sample was PBMCs, taken before TCRalphabeta/CD19-depleted stem cell transplant.

The sequenced DNA is TGCGCCAGCAGCTTGGTGTCTAGCGGGAGTTCCACCGGGGAGCTGTTTTTT. Its protein product is CASSLVSSGSSTGELFF. The V and J genes are TRBV5-1 and TRBJ2-2; TRBD2 lines up with 10 middle nucleotides. Relative to germline, V is missing 0 bases and J is missing 4 bases, with 6 bases of the junction outside any gene match. The germline V gene specifies SGHRS as CDR1 and YFSETQ as CDR2. From its cysteine to its phenylalanine, the CDR3 spans 17 amino acids. The sequence is cut down to CDR3 DNA, 51 bases in frame from base 1.